The clone carrying this T cell receptor (beta chain) came up many times. What it recognizes is unknown. Specified time point: longitudinal time-point 2. Unsorted libraries were prepared from 2 million PBMCs held at -80 C. Germline V gives CDR1 DFQATT, CDR2 SNEGSKA (reference sequence). The CDR3 runs to 13 residues. V was clipped by 6 bases and J by 1 base, with 10 bases between them. The sample is drawn from a study of neurological immune-mediated disorders. Study results and caveats: The expanded clones of different subjects shared no CDR3 amino acid sequences (suggesting private repertoires in all groups).

The cDNA was generated by 5'RACE with 10-nucleotide random UMIs. TCRdb re-called the 5' RACE reads through MiXCR, storing one row per CDR3 protein. The sample lists about 60,000 distinct CDR3 sequences, nearly 10% occurring once. The source is a man aged 25 to 45 in good health. Sequenced material: PBMCs. This rearrangement joins TRBV20-1 to TRBJ1-5; D remains unclear. The CDR3 nucleotides read TGCAGTGCACTGCACAGCAGCAATCAGCCCCAGCATTTT. Protein: CSALHSSNQPQHF.